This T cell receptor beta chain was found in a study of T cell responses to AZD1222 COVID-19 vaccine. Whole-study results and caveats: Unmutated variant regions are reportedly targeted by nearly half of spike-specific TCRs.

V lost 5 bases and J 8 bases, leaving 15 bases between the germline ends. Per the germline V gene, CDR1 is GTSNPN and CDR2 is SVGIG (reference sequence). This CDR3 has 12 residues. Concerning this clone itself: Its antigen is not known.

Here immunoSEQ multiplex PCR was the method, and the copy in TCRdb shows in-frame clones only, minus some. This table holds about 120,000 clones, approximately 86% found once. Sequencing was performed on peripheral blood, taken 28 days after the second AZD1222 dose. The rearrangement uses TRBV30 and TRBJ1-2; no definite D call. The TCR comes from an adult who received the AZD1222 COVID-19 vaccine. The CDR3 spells CAWGSTPEGYTF. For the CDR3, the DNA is TGTGCCTGGGGCTCGACACCGGAGGGCTACACCTTC. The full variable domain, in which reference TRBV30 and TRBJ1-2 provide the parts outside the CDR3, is SQTIHQWPATLVQPVGSPLSLECTVEGTSNPNLYWYRQAAGRGLQLLFYSVGIGQISSEVPQNLSASRPQDRQFILSSKKLLLSDSGFYLCAWGSTPEGYTFGSGTRLTVV.